This T cell receptor beta chain was sequenced during a study of cytomegalovirus exposure and HLA in healthy donors. Sequenced by immunoSEQ multiplex PCR; TCRdb stores in-frame clones only, minus some. The data contain around 150,000 clones, 70% to 85% of them singletons. The CDR3 covers 15 residues. CDR1 is GTSNPN, CDR2 SVGIG, per germline (reference sequence). V was pared by 4 bases and J by 2 bases, with 18 bases between. Study-wide findings and caveats: The study put 150 to 200 TCR beta chains on its list as cytomegalovirus-associated.

Note on this clone: Its antigen remains unknown.

The sequence derives from a man between 25 and 39 years old in good health and CMV-seropositive. The J gene is TRBJ2-7, the V gene TRBV30, with D perhaps TRBD2 (7 bases). The specimen was PBMCs. The CDR3 here is CAWKSVGGGAYEQYF. DNA of the CDR3: TGTGCCTGGAAAAGTGTAGGAGGGGGGGCCTACGAGCAGTACTTC.